These 28 T cell receptor beta chains originate from one sample sequenced in a study of cytomegalovirus exposure and HLA in healthy donors. PCR primers comprised 60 Vbeta and 13 Jbeta primers. The method was immunoSEQ multiplex PCR; TCRdb's version includes in-frame clones alone and lacks a portion of them. Among 120,000 or so clones listed, more than 70% were seen once. Sequencing was carried out using PBMCs. These receptors came from a man aged 25-45 years in good health and CMV-seronegative.

The J gene is TRBJ2-5, the V gene TRBV18; 8 nucleotides match TRBD1. J was trimmed by 5 bases and V by 5 bases; bases with no gene match: 7. The CDR3 runs 14 residues. The germline CDR1 and CDR2 sequences are KGHSH and LQKENI. CDR3: CASSWGQARETQYF. CDR3 DNA: TGTGCCAGCTCATGGGGACAGGCGCGGGAGACCCAGTACTTC.

The rearrangement uses TRBV14 and TRBJ2-7; 8 nucleotides match TRBD2. The CDR3 runs 15 residues. The germline V gene encodes CDR1 SGHDN and CDR2 FVKESK. Germline trimming cut 0 bases from V and 1 base from J; bases unmatched to any gene: 2. CDR3 coding DNA: TGTGCCAGCAGCCAAGAGCGGGGGGTGTCCTACGAGCAGTACTTC. Protein sequence: CASSQERGVSYEQYF.

The rearrangement joins TRBV15 to TRBJ1-6, with D unresolved. V lost 1 base and J 4 bases, leaving 8 bases between the germline ends. This CDR3 region has 15 residues. The germline gives CDR1 LNHNV, CDR2 YYDKDF (reference sequence). The CDR3 loop reads CATSRAQEYNSPLHF. The DNA of the CDR3 is TGTGCCACCAGCAGAGCGCAAGAGTATAATTCACCCCTCCACTTT.

The V and J genes are TRBV18 and TRBJ1-2; 9 bases map to TRBD1. V gave up 1 base and J gave up 3 bases; unmatched junction bases: 3. The germline gives CDR1 KGHSH, CDR2 LQKENI. CDR3 size: 15 residues. CDR3 nucleotide sequence: TGTGCCAGCTCACCACTACAGGGGGCGGACTATGGCTACACCTTC. Translation: CASSPLQGADYGYTF.

This clone has just one count. This sequence joins TRBV5-5 and TRBJ2-1; D unclear. The V end was cut by 0 bases, the J end by 7 bases, with 11 bases between. Germline V CDR1 and CDR2: SGHKS, YYEKEE (reference sequence). CDR3 length equals 14 residues. The CDR3 nucleotides are TGTGCCAGCAGCTTGGTACCAGGTTTGAATGAGCAGTTCTTC. This encodes CASSLVPGLNEQFF.

V is TRBV9 and J is TRBJ2-7; TRBD1 aligns across 7 bases. V lost 0 bases, J lost 2 bases, and 8 bases stayed unmatched. CDR1 SGDLS and CDR2 YYNGEE come from the germline V gene. CDR3 length equals 16 residues. Here the CDR3 DNA reads TGTGCCAGCAGCGTAGTGGTTGGGGACAGTACCTACGAGCAGTACTTC. Protein: CASSVVVGDSTYEQYF.

This clone was found a few times. V gene TRBV28 combines with J gene TRBJ2-5; 7 positions match TRBD1. The CDR3 totals 13 residues. J lost 5 bases, V lost 7 bases, and 7 bases had no gene match. CDR1 and CDR2 from the germline V gene are MDHEN and SYDVKM. The CDR3 loop reads CASTEGAGETQYF. CDR3 in DNA: TGTGCCAGCACAGAGGGGGCAGGGGAGACCCAGTACTTC.

This clone was detected once. This chain connects TRBV5-1 to TRBJ2-5; maybe TRBD2 (6 bases). Germline V lookup: CDR1 SGHRS, CDR2 YFSETQ. The CDR3 runs 14 residues. V lost 2 bases to trimming and J lost 4 bases, with 12 bases between them. CDR3 DNA: TGCGCCAGCAGCTTTCCCGGGGGTCGAGAGACCCAGTACTTC. Its protein is CASSFPGGRETQYF.

The chain recombines TRBV4-3 with TRBJ1-3; D is perhaps TRBD1 (5 bases). The germline CDR1 and CDR2 sequences are LGHNA and YSLEER. The CDR3 is made up of 16 amino acids. V was cut by 3 bases and J by 0 bases, with 12 bases left in between. This CDR3 reads CASSQDTTFSGNTIYF. CDR3 nucleotides: TGCGCCAGCAGCCAGGACACTACGTTCTCTGGAAACACCATATATTTT.

The chain combines TRBV6-5 with TRBJ2-7; 12 bases match TRBD2. Per the germline V gene, CDR1 is MNHEY and CDR2 is SVGAGI. The CDR3 sequence is 14 residues long. V was clipped by 5 bases and J by 6 bases; unmatched bases: 5. CDR3 in amino acids: CASSQQTSGGEQYF. CDR3 coding DNA: TGTGCCAGCAGTCAACAGACTAGCGGGGGCGAGCAGTACTTC.

The chain recombines TRBV5-1 with TRBJ2-2, with 7 bases that match TRBD1. Trimming at V came to 4 bases and at J to 4 bases, leaving 19 bases not matched to a gene. This CDR3 region has 19 residues. From germline, CDR1 is SGHRS and CDR2 YFSETQ. CDR3 residues: CASSPHAETGKGLTGELFF. The CDR3 nucleotides read TGCGCCAGCAGCCCGCACGCCGAGACAGGGAAAGGGCTCACCGGGGAGCTGTTTTTT.

The V and J genes are TRBV11-3 and TRBJ2-1, with D possibly matching TRBD1 (6 bases). Trimming left V 1 base short and J 9 bases short, with 19 bases between. The CDR3 is 16 residues long. Germline lookup yields CDR1 SGHNT and CDR2 YENEEA. CDR3 in amino acids: CASSLGEGHSRGEQFF. The CDR3 DNA reads TGTGCCAGCAGCTTAGGAGAGGGACACTCTCGGGGTGAGCAGTTCTTC.

This clone showed up just once. The rearrangement uses TRBV11-2 and TRBJ1-6; 7 bases fit TRBD1. The trim removed 5 bases at V and 6 bases at J, leaving 7 bases unmatched. The CDR3 spans 15 residues. Germline V gives CDR1 SGHAT, CDR2 FQNNGV. The CDR3 DNA reads TGTGCCAGCAGCCTTCTAGACAGGGCTAATTCACCCCTCCACTTT. Its protein product is CASSLLDRANSPLHF. Variable domain in full (rest from reference TRBV11-2 and TRBJ1-6): EAGVAQSPRYKIIEKRQSVAFWCNPISGHATLYWYQQILGQGPKLLIQFQNNGVVDDSQLPKDRFSAERLKGVDSTLKIQPAKLEDSAVYLCASSLLDRANSPLHFGNGTRLTVT.

A single count supports this clone. The chain carries TRBV4-1 and TRBJ2-2, with TRBD1 matching over 11 bases. The junction had 8 bases not matched to a gene; V was cut back by 4 bases and J by 4 bases. Germline V lookup: CDR1 MGHRA, CDR2 YSYEKL. The CDR3 is 17 amino acids. DNA of the CDR3: TGCGCCAGCAGCCTTTTTTTGGACAGGGGGCGCACCGGGGAGCTGTTTTTT. This codes for CASSLFLDRGRTGELFF.

This sequence joins TRBV6-1 and TRBJ2-2; 8 bases are shared with TRBD1. The junction had 11 bases not matched to a gene; V was cut back by 6 bases and J by 8 bases. Per the germline V gene, CDR1 is MNHNS and CDR2 is SASEGT. This CDR3 is built from 15 residues. The CDR3 loop reads CASREGTGFTGELFF. CDR3 nucleotides: TGTGCCAGCAGAGAGGGGACAGGATTTACTGGGGAGCTGTTTTTT.

The V and J genes are TRBV6-5 and TRBJ1-2; 8 bases match TRBD1. Germline V gives CDR1 MNHEY, CDR2 SVGAGI. There are 13 residues in the CDR3. Unmatched junction bases numbered 9, after V lost 11 bases and J lost 4 bases. The CDR3 here is CAGGRTGPYGYTF. The CDR3 DNA follows: TGTGCCGGCGGTCGGACAGGGCCCTATGGCTACACCTTC.

In this sample, this clone turned up a few times. The chain carries TRBV6-1 and TRBJ1-2; 10 positions match TRBD1. From germline, CDR1 is MNHNS and CDR2 SASEGT. The V and J ends lost 6 bases and 2 bases, in that order; junction bases with no gene match: 3. The CDR3 length is 14 residues. DNA for the CDR3: TGTGCCAGCAGACAGGGACAGGGGAACTATGGCTACACCTTC. Protein: CASRQGQGNYGYTF.

The V and J genes are TRBV19 and TRBJ2-7; TRBD2 might be the D (7 bases). This CDR3 is built from 15 residues. V was pared by 3 bases and J by 4 bases, with 16 bases between. Germline V gives CDR1 LNHDA, CDR2 SQIVND (reference sequence). The CDR3 sequence: CASSIGGGQAYEQYF. CDR3 nucleotide sequence: TGTGCCAGTAGTATTGGGGGGGGACAAGCTTACGAGCAGTACTTC. Filled out from reference TRBV19 and TRBJ2-7, the complete variable domain reads DGGITQSPKYLFRKEGQNVTLSCEQNLNHDAMYWYRQDPGQGLRLIYYSQIVNDFQKGDIAEGYSVSREKKESFPLTVTSAQKNPTAFYLCASSIGGGQAYEQYFGPGTRLTVT.

The chain combines TRBV7-3 with TRBJ2-7; a possible D gene is TRBD2 (6 bases). The CDR3 spans 14 residues. V lost 3 bases and J 2 bases, leaving 11 bases between the germline ends. Looked up from germline, CDR1 is SGHTA and CDR2 is FQGTGA. CDR3 sequence (DNA): TGTGCCAGCAGCTTTAGTGGCGGGGCCTACGAGCAGTACTTC. Its translation is CASSFSGGAYEQYF.

In its sample, this clone was seen a few times. The CDR3 reads CASSGQGAVSQETQYF. The CDR3 DNA is TGTGCCAGCAGCGGTCAGGGGGCGGTCTCCCAAGAGACCCAGTACTTC. This rearrangement joins TRBV7-2 to TRBJ2-5, with 8 bases that match TRBD1. Germline V gives CDR1 SGHTA, CDR2 FQGNSA. J lost 1 base, V lost 5 bases, and 9 bases had no gene match. There are 16 residues in the CDR3. Drawing the rest from reference TRBV7-2 and TRBJ2-5, the complete variable domain is GAGVSQSPSNKVTEKGKDVELRCDPISGHTALYWYRQSLGQGLEFLIYFQGNSAPDKSGLPSDRFSAERTGGSVSTLTIQRTQQEDSAVYLCASSGQGAVSQETQYFGPGTRLLVL.

This clone has just a few counts. This rearrangement joins TRBV5-5 to TRBJ2-7; D uncertain. There are 14 residues in the CDR3. CDR1 and CDR2 (germline): SGHKS, YYEKEE (reference sequence). V dropped 0 bases and J dropped 2 bases, with 9 bases sitting between them. CDR3 in DNA: TGTGCCAGCAGCTTGGACAGCCGAGCCTACGAGCAGTACTTC. Encoded protein: CASSLDSRAYEQYF. Full variable domain (missing parts from reference TRBV5-5 and TRBJ2-7): DAGVTQSPTHLIKTRGQQVTLRCSPISGHKSVSWYQQVLGQGPQFIFQYYEKEERGRGNFPDRFSARQFPNYSSELNVNALLLGDSALYLCASSLDSRAYEQYFGPGTRLTVT.

This clone has just one count. This rearrangement joins TRBV27 to TRBJ2-5; TRBD1 is a possible D gene (5 bases). The germline V gene encodes CDR1 MNHEY and CDR2 SMNVEV (reference sequence). Trimming took off 6 bases at V and 2 bases at J, with 16 bases between the two ends. CDR3 length equals 15 residues. CDR3 nucleotides: TGTGCCAGCAGCCCCAATGGGGCTCTACAAGAGACCCAGTACTTC. It encodes CASSPNGALQETQYF.

The chain links TRBV28 to TRBJ2-7; TRBD2 might be the D (5 bases). There are 14 residues in the CDR3. Germline values: CDR1 MDHEN, CDR2 SYDVKM. V was clipped by 5 bases and J by 3 bases, with 14 bases between them. CDR3 sequence: CASSHTIGVYEQYF. For the CDR3, the DNA is TGTGCCAGCAGTCATACGATCGGGGTCTACGAGCAGTACTTC.

This clone was seen a few times. This chain's CDR3 is CASSETGSASPLHF. In DNA, the CDR3 is TGTGCCAGCAGCGAAACAGGGTCGGCTTCACCCCTCCACTTT. The chain uses TRBV7-9 and TRBJ1-6, with D tentatively TRBD1 (6 bases). Germline CDR1 reads SEHNR; CDR2 reads FQNEAQ (reference sequence). Deletions cut 5 bases from V and 9 bases from J, with 14 bases between. The CDR3 extends over 14 amino acids. The full variable domain, rest sourced from reference TRBV7-9 and TRBJ1-6, is DTGVSQNPRHKITKRGQNVTFRCDPISEHNRLYWYRQTLGQGPEFLTYFQNEAQLEKSRLLSDRFSAERPKGSFSTLEIQRTEQGDSAMYLCASSETGSASPLHFGNGTRLTVT.

The chain has TRBV28 and TRBJ2-1; D might be TRBD2 (5 bases). Trimming cost V 10 bases and J 0 bases, with 13 bases left between them. Looked up from germline, CDR1 is MDHEN and CDR2 is SYDVKM. CDR3 length equals 14 residues. The CDR3 sequence: CATWETLSYNEQFF. The DNA for the CDR3 is TGTGCCACCTGGGAGACTCTCTCCTACAATGAGCAGTTCTTC.

The chain recombines TRBV6-6 with TRBJ2-4, with no clear D. V was pared by 8 bases and J by 6 bases, with 8 bases between. Germline loops: CDR1 MNHNY, CDR2 SVGAGI (reference sequence). CDR3 size: 11 residues. The CDR3 region has the DNA TGTGCCAGCCATTCACTAAACATTCAGTACTTC. Encoded protein: CASHSLNIQYF.

This rearrangement joins TRBV7-2 to TRBJ1-5; no clear D. The CDR3 loop spans 15 amino acids. Germline V gene lookup returns CDR1 SGHTA and CDR2 FQGNSA. V lost 0 bases and J 0 bases, leaving 6 bases between the germline ends. The CDR3 DNA reads as TGTGCCAGCAGCTTAGCAATTAATAGCAATCAGCCCCAGCATTTT. It translates to CASSLAINSNQPQHF.

The rearrangement uses TRBV4-3 and TRBJ2-3, with D uncertain. Germline CDR1 and CDR2: LGHNA and YSLEER. This CDR3 is 17 amino acids long. The V gene lost 1 base and the J gene lost 1 base, with 15 bases spanning the gap. CDR3: CASSQGANAPGTDTQYF. The DNA of the CDR3 is TGCGCCAGCAGCCAAGGGGCCAACGCACCTGGCACAGATACGCAGTATTTT.